The 6 T cell receptor beta chains below all came from one sample that was sequenced in a study of shared clonotypes between healthy human individuals. The table came from immunoSEQ multiplex PCR; TCRdb's copy has only in-frame clones and leaves some out. The sample consists of more than 2 million clones, just under 95% of them appearing once. Positive CCR7 selection of CD45RO-negative cells yielded the naive CD8 cells, and terminally differentiated effector memory CD45RA+ cells were excluded. Specimen: naive CD8+ T cells from PBMCs. Receptor source: a man younger than 30 in good health. Some clones in this sample may be carry-over from other donors' samples.

V and J are TRBV5-1 and TRBJ2-1, with 9 positions matching TRBD2. CDR3 size: 15 residues. V was clipped by 0 bases and J by 4 bases; unmatched bases: 2. Per germline, CDR1 SGHRS and CDR2 YFSETQ. The CDR3 nucleotides read TGCGCCAGCAGCTTGGACCTAGCGGGATACAATGAGCAGTTCTTC. It translates to CASSLDLAGYNEQFF.

J is TRBJ2-7 and V is TRBV7-6, with D perhaps TRBD2 (6 bases). The CDR3 covers 17 residues. V was shortened by 5 bases and J by 6 bases, with 26 bases between the two germline ends. CDR1 SGHVS and CDR2 FNYEAQ come from the germline V gene. CDR3 sequence reads: CASSPGWAGSPAREQYF. The CDR3 bases are TGTGCCAGCAGCCCCGGGTGGGCGGGAAGTCCCGCCCGCGAGCAGTACTTC.

With regard to this clone: Since a much larger clone is just one base distant, this may be a read error. Different DNA sequences within this sample yield the same CDR3. This rearrangement joins TRBV9 to TRBJ1-1; D unclear. The ends were cut back, 0 bases at V and 0 bases at J, with 3 bases in the middle. CDR3 length: 13 residues. CDR1 and CDR2 from the germline V gene are SGDLS and YYNGEE. The CDR3: CASSVAVNTEAFF. In DNA, the CDR3 is TGTGCCAGCAGCGTAGCGGTGAACACTGAAGCTTTCTTT.

The chain recombines TRBV11-3 with TRBJ2-1; tentatively, D is TRBD1 or TRBD2 (5 bases each). Germline V gene lookup returns CDR1 SGHNT and CDR2 YENEEA. CDR3 length: 14 residues. Trimming shortened V by 6 bases and J by 7 bases, and 16 bases separated the two germline ends. CDR3: CASSSTGTPNEQFF. CDR3 DNA: TGTGCCAGCAGTTCAACCGGGACGCCAAATGAGCAGTTCTTC.

Comment on this clone: The sample has other DNA sequences that encode this CDR3 too. This chain uses TRBV7-8 with TRBJ2-7; 7 nucleotides align to TRBD1. The CDR3 covers 13 residues. V dropped 1 base and J dropped 6; count of bases not matched to a gene: 3. Germline V gene data show CDR1 as SGHVS and CDR2 as FQNEAQ. The CDR3 nucleotides are TGTGCCAGCAGCTTAGGGACAGGCGGCGAGCAGTACTTC. Residues: CASSLGTGGEQYF.

The chain recombines TRBV9 with TRBJ1-1; possibly TRBD1 for D (6 bases). The CDR3 has 14 residues. CDR1 and CDR2 (germline): SGDLS, YYNGEE. The ends were cut back, 2 bases at V and 4 bases at J, with 12 bases in the middle. CDR3 region: CASSVTQGTTEAFF. The CDR3 coding sequence is TGTGCCAGCAGCGTCACCCAGGGGACCACTGAAGCTTTCTTT.